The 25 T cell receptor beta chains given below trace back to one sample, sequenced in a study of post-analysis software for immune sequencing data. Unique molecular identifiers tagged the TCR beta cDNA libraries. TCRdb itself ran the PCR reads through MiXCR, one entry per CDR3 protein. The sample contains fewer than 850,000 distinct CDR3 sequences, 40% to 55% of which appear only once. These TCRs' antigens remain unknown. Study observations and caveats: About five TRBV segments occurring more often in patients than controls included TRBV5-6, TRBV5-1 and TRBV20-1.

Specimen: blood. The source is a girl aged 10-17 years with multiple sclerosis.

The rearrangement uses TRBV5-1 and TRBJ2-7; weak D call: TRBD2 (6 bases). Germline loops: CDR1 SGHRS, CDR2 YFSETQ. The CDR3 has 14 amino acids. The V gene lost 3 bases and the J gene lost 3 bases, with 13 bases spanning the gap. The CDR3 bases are TGCGCCAGCAGCTACCGGGACTCCTTCTACGAGCAGTACTTC. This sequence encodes CASSYRDSFYEQYF.

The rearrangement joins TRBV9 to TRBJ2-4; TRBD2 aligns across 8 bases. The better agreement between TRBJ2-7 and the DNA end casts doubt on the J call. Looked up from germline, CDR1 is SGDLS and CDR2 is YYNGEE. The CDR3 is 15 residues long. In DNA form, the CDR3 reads TGTGCCAGCAGCGTCGGGGGGGATCCACCCTACGAGCAGTACTTC. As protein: CASSVGGDPPYEQYF.

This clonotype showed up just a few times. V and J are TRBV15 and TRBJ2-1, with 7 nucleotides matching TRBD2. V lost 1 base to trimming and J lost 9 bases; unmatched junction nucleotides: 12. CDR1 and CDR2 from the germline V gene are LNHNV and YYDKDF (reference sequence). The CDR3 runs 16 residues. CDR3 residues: CATSRAILVGGSEQFF. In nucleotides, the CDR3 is TGTGCCACCAGCAGAGCGATTCTAGTGGGCGGGAGTGAGCAGTTCTTC.

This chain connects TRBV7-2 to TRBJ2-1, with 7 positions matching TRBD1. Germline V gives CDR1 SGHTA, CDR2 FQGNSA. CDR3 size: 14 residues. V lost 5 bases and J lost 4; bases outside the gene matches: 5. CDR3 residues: CASSRGQAYNEQFF. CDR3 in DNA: TGTGCCAGCAGCCGTGGACAGGCGTACAATGAGCAGTTCTTC.

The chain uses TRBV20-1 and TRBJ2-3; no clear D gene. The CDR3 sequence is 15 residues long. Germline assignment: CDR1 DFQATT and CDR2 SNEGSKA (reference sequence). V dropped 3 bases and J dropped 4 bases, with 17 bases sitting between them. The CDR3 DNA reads TGCAGTGCTAGTGGTGCAGGCTGGTCCGCAGATACGCAGTATTTT. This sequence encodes CSASGAGWSADTQYF.

The CDR3 here is CSALSRQDAYEQYF. In nucleotides, the CDR3 is TGCAGTGCTCTCTCTAGACAGGATGCCTACGAGCAGTACTTC. V and J are TRBV20-1 and TRBJ2-7; possible D gene TRBD1, 6 bases. The CDR3 has 14 amino acids. CDR1 is DFQATT, CDR2 SNEGSKA, per germline (reference sequence). Trimming stripped 5 bases from V and 2 bases from J, with 16 bases between.

This CDR3 reads CSALSEKLFF. Written as DNA, the CDR3 is TGCAGTGCGCTCTCGGAAAAACTGTTTTTT. V usage is TRBV20-1 and J usage is TRBJ1-4; D remains ambiguous. This CDR3 has 10 residues. V shed 6 bases and J shed 8 bases, with 7 bases lying between them. The germline CDR1 and CDR2 sequences are DFQATT and SNEGSKA (reference sequence).

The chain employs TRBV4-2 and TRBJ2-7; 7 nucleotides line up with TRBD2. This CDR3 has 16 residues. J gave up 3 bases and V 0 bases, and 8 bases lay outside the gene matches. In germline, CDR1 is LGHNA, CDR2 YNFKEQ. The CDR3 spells CASSQDPAREFYEQYF. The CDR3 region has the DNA TGTGCCAGCAGCCAAGATCCAGCGCGGGAGTTCTACGAGCAGTACTTC.

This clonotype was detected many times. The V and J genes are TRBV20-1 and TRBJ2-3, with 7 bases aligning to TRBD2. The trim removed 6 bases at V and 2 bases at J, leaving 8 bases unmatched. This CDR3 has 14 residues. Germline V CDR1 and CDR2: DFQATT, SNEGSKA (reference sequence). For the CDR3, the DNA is TGCAGTGCCAAAGCCCGGGACTACACAGATACGCAGTATTTT. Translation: CSAKARDYTDTQYF.

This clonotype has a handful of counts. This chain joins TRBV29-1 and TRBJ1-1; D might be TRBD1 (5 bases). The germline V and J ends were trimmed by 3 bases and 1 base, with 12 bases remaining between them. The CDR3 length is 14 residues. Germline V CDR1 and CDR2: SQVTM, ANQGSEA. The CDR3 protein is CSVDGDRGNTEAFF. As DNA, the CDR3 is TGCAGCGTTGATGGGGACCGGGGGAACACTGAAGCTTTCTTT.

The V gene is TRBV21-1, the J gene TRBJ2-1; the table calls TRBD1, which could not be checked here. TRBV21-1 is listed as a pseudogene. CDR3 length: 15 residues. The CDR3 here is CASSKAARPLSSQFF. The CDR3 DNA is TGTGCCAGCAGCAAAGCCGCTCGGCCCCTTTCTTCTCAGTTCTTC.

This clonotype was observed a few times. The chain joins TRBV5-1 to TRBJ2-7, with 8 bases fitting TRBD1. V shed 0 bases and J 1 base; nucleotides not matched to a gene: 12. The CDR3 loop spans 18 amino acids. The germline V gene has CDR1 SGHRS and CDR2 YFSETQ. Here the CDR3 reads CASSLAVLAGQGSYEQYF. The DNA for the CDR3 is TGCGCCAGCAGCTTGGCCGTTCTGGCAGGACAGGGATCCTACGAGCAGTACTTC.

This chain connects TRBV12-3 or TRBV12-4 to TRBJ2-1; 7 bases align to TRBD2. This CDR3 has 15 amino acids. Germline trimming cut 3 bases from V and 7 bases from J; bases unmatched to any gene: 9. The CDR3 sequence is CASSFRREELNEQFF. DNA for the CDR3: TGTGCCAGCAGTTTTCGTCGGGAGGAGTTGAATGAGCAGTTCTTC.

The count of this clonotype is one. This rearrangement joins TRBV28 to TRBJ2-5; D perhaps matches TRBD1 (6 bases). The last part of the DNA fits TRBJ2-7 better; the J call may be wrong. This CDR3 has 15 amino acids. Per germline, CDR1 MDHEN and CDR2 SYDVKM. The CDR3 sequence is CASSSTGQILYEQYF. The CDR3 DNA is TGTGCCAGCAGTTCTACGGGACAAATCCTTTACGAGCAGTACTTC.

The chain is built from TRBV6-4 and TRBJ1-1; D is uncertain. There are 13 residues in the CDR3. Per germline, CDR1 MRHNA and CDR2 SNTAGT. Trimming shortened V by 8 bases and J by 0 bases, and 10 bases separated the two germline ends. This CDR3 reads CASSAAMNTEAFF. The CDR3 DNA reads TGTGCCAGCTCCGCAGCCATGAACACTGAAGCTTTCTTT.

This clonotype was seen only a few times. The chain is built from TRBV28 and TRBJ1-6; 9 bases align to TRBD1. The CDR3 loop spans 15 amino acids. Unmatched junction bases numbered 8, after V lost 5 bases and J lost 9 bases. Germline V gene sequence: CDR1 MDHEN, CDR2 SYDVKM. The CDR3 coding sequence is TGTGCCAGCAGTCCACCGGGACAGGGAGGTTCACCCCTCCACTTT. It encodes CASSPPGQGGSPLHF.

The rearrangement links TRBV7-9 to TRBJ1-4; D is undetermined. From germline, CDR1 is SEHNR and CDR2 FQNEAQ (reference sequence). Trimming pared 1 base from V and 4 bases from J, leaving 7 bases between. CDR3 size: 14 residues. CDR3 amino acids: CASSLDGYNEKLFF. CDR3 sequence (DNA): TGTGCCAGCAGCTTAGACGGATATAATGAAAAACTGTTTTTT.

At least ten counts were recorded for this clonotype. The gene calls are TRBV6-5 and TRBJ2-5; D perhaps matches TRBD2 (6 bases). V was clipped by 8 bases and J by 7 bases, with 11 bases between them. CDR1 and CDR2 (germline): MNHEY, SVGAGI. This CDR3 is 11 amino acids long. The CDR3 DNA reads TGTGCCAGCCGGCGAGCGGGGACCCAGTACTTC. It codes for CASRRAGTQYF.

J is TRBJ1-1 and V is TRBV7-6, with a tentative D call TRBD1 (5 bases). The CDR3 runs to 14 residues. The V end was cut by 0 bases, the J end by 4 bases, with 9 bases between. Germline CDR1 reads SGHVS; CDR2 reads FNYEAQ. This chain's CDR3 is CASSLAPTVTEAFF. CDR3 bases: TGTGCCAGCAGCTTAGCCCCGACAGTCACTGAAGCTTTCTTT. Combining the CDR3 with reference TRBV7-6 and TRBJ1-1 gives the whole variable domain GAGVSQSPRYKVTKRGQDVALRCDPISGHVSLYWYRQALGQGPEFLTYFNYEAQQDKSGLPNDRFSAERPEGSISTLTIQRTEQRDSAMYRCASSLAPTVTEAFFGQGTRLTVV.

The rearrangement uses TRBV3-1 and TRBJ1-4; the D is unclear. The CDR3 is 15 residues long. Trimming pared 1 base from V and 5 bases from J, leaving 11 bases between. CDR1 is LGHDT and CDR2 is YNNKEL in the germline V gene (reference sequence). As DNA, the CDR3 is TGTGCCAGCAGCCAAGTCGGAGGCCTGAATGAAAAACTGTTTTTT. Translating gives CASSQVGGLNEKLFF. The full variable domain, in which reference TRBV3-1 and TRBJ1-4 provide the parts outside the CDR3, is DTAVSQTPKYLVTQMGNDKSIKCEQNLGHDTMYWYKQDSKKFLKIMFSYNNKELIINETVPNRFSPKSPDKAHLNLHINSLELGDSAVYFCASSQVGGLNEKLFFGSGTQLSVL.

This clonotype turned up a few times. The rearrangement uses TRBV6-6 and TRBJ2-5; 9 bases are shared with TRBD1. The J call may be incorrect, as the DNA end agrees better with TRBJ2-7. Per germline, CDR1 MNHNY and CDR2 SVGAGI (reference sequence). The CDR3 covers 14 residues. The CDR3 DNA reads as TGTGCCAGCAGTTGGGACAGGGTGAATAGCGAGCAGTACTTC. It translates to CASSWDRVNSEQYF.

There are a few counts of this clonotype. The CDR3 protein is CASSSDRTEQFF. CDR3 sequence (DNA): TGTGCCAGCAGCTCGGACAGGACTGAGCAGTTCTTC. The chain recombines TRBV7-9 with TRBJ2-1, with 7 positions matching TRBD1. Looked up from germline, CDR1 is SEHNR and CDR2 is FQNEAQ (reference sequence). V shed 4 bases, J shed 9 bases, and the junction held 3 bases outside the gene matches. This CDR3 has 12 residues.

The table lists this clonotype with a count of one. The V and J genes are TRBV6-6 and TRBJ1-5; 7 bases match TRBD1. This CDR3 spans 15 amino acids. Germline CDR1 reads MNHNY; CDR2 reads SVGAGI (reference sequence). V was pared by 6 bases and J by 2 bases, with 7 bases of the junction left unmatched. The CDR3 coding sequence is TGTGCCAGCAGGTCAGGGGGGGGAGGCAATCAGCCCCAGCATTTT. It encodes CASRSGGGGNQPQHF.

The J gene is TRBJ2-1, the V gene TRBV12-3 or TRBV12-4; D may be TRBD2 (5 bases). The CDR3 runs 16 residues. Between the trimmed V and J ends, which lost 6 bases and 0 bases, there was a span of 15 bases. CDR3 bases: TGTGCCAGCAGCCCCTTTGGTAGCGTCTCCTACAATGAGCAGTTCTTC. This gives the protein CASSPFGSVSYNEQFF.

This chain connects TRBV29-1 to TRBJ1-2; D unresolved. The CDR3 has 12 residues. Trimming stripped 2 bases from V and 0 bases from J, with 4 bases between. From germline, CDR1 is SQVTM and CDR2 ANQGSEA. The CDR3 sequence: CSVERSNYGYTF. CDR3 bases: TGCAGCGTTGAACGGTCTAACTATGGCTACACCTTC.